These 26 T cell receptor beta chains came from one sample sequenced in a study of blood T cell repertoires in COVID-19. Method: immunoSEQ multiplex PCR; TCRdb's copy keeps in-frame clones and lacks some. The table lists roughly 61,000 clones, 75% to 95% of them singletons. The sequenced sample consisted of peripheral blood. The receptors were sampled from an elderly man with acute or convalescent COVID-19.

Only a few counts were recorded for this clone. This chain connects TRBV5-6 to TRBJ1-5; 8 positions match TRBD1. V gave up 3 bases and J gave up 6 bases; unmatched junction bases: 5. This CDR3 is built from 14 residues. Germline CDR1 SGHDT, CDR2 YYEEEE. In nucleotides, the CDR3 is TGTGCCAGCAGCTACCGACAGGGGATTCAGCCCCAGCATTTT. Its translation: CASSYRQGIQPQHF.

The V call is TRBV7-2, the J call TRBJ2-5; 11 positions match TRBD2. The CDR3 covers 16 residues. The V and J ends lost 3 bases and 5 bases, in that order; junction bases with no gene match: 8. Germline CDR1 SGHTA, CDR2 FQGNSA. For the CDR3, the DNA is TGTGCCAGCAGCTTCCATAGCGGGGGGGCCCGGGAGACCCAGTACTTC. Its protein is CASSFHSGGARETQYF.

Regarding this clone: Other nucleotide sequences in the sample specify the same CDR3. The V call is TRBV12-3 or TRBV12-4, the J call TRBJ2-7, with D maybe TRBD1 (5 bases). Trimming left V 2 bases short and J 3 bases short, with 5 bases between. The CDR3 runs to 12 residues. CDR3 sequence: CASSLQGYEQYF. DNA of the CDR3: TGTGCCAGCAGTTTACAGGGCTACGAGCAGTACTTC.

The rearrangement links TRBV2 to TRBJ2-5; 8 positions agree with TRBD2. The ends lost 10 bases at V and 5 bases at J; junction bases unmatched: 12. Germline loops: CDR1 SNHLY, CDR2 FYNNEI. There are 14 residues in the CDR3. The CDR3 DNA is TGTGCCACAAGAGTGGGCGGGGGGAAGGAGACCCAGTACTTC. Its translation is CATRVGGGKETQYF.

The V call is TRBV10-3, the J call TRBJ2-5, with 11 bases aligning to TRBD2. V lost 8 bases to trimming and J lost 5 bases; unmatched junction nucleotides: 13. Germline-derived CDR1 and CDR2 are ENHRY and SYGVKD. The length of the CDR3 is 16 residues. Here the CDR3 reads CAIQSGLAGGRETQYF. In nucleotides, the CDR3 is TGTGCCATCCAGAGTGGGTTAGCGGGGGGGCGTGAGACCCAGTACTTC.

The chain employs TRBV6-5 and TRBJ1-4; 9 bases line up with TRBD1. From germline, CDR1 is MNHEY and CDR2 SVGAGI. After removal of 3 bases from V and 7 bases from J, the junction contained 6 bases not matched to a gene. This CDR3 region has 15 residues. The CDR3 region has the DNA TGTGCCAGCAGTTATAGAAGGACAGGGGCTGAAAAACTGTTTTTT. This sequence encodes CASSYRRTGAEKLFF.

This clone appeared a single time. The rearrangement links TRBV10-1 to TRBJ2-1; D is possibly TRBD2 (5 bases). Between the trimmed V and J ends, which lost 6 bases and 2 bases, there was a span of 17 bases. The germline V gene encodes CDR1 WNHNN and CDR2 SYGVQD (reference sequence). The CDR3 totals 16 residues. This chain's CDR3 is CASSTSGIRPYNEQFF. The CDR3 nucleotides are TGCGCCAGCAGCACCTCCGGGATTCGGCCCTACAATGAGCAGTTCTTC.

J is TRBJ2-3 and V is TRBV6-6, with 9 bases that match TRBD1. The V gene's germline CDR1 is MNHNY and CDR2 SVGAGI (reference sequence). There are 16 residues in the CDR3. J gave up 6 bases and V 6 bases, and 13 bases lay outside the gene matches. In DNA form, the CDR3 reads TGTGCCAGCAGACTACGTACAGGGGGCGCGGGGGATACGCAGTATTTT. Residues: CASRLRTGGAGDTQYF.

The V call is TRBV2, the J call TRBJ1-3, with D possibly TRBD1 on 5 matching bases. This CDR3 region has 18 residues. Germline V gives CDR1 SNHLY, CDR2 FYNNEI. V dropped 1 base and J dropped 0 bases, with 16 bases sitting between them. CDR3 bases: TGTGCCAGCAGTGAAGTCGGACTACAGGCTTTCTCTGGAAACACCATATATTTT. Translated: CASSEVGLQAFSGNTIYF.

The V gene is TRBV4-2, the J gene TRBJ2-5, with D unresolved. The CDR3 has 14 residues. V was pared by 1 base and J by 2 bases, with 8 bases between. Germline CDR1 LGHNA, CDR2 YNFKEQ. Here the CDR3 reads CASSQGQIQETQYF. CDR3 bases: TGTGCCAGCAGCCAAGGACAAATACAAGAGACCCAGTACTTC.

The chain links TRBV20-1 to TRBJ2-7, with 7 bases aligning to TRBD2. Unmatched junction bases numbered 2, after V lost 7 bases and J lost 5 bases. The CDR3 sequence is 10 residues long. Germline loops: CDR1 DFQATT, CDR2 SNEGSKA (reference sequence). In DNA, the CDR3 is TGCAGTGGGGGGGGAGACGAGCAGTACTTC. Residues: CSGGGDEQYF.

The chain is built from TRBV5-1 and TRBJ2-2, with D perhaps matching TRBD1 (6 bases). Deletions cut 0 bases from V and 8 bases from J, with 20 bases between. CDR3 length: 17 amino acids. Germline V gives CDR1 SGHRS, CDR2 YFSETQ. The CDR3 sequence is CASSLAGAGVGTGELFF. CDR3 bases: TGCGCCAGCAGCTTGGCCGGGGCAGGGGTGGGAACAGGGGAGCTGTTTTTT.

V and J are TRBV6-6 and TRBJ2-1, with 7 bases lining up with TRBD1. This CDR3 contains 14 residues. CDR1 is MNHNY and CDR2 is SVGAGI in the germline V gene (reference sequence). Germline trimming cut 6 bases from V and 4 bases from J; bases unmatched to any gene: 6. The CDR3 reads CASSPGTDYNEQFF. CDR3 bases: TGTGCCAGCAGCCCCGGGACAGATTACAATGAGCAGTTCTTC.

The CDR3, as DNA: TGTGCCAGCAGTGAATCGGGACAGGGGCAAGAGACCCAGTACTTC. Translated: CASSESGQGQETQYF. J is TRBJ2-5 and V is TRBV25-1; 10 bases line up with TRBD1. CDR1 MGHDK and CDR2 SYGVNS come from the germline V gene. V trimming: 1 base; J trimming: 2 bases; junction bases outside the gene matches: 1. The CDR3 totals 15 residues.

The chain employs TRBV11-2 and TRBJ1-4, with D tentatively TRBD1 (5 bases). Per the germline V gene, CDR1 is SGHAT and CDR2 is FQNNGV. Trimming stripped 5 bases from V and 2 bases from J, with 15 bases between. This CDR3 comprises 16 residues. This chain's CDR3 is CASSPTGGATNEKLFF. The CDR3 coding sequence is TGTGCCAGCAGCCCTACCGGGGGTGCCACTAATGAAAAACTGTTTTTT.

The V and J genes are TRBV6-5 and TRBJ1-1; no clear D. Looked up from germline, CDR1 is MNHEY and CDR2 is SVGAGI. Trimming took 7 bases from V and 5 from J, leaving 8 bases between them. The CDR3 runs to 11 residues. As DNA, the CDR3 is TGTGCCAGCATGAGGCAGACTGAAGCTTTCTTT. It translates to CASMRQTEAFF.

This chain uses TRBV19 with TRBJ1-2, with TRBD1 matching 8 bases. Trimming took 8 bases from V and 4 from J; bases not matched to a gene: 15. Germline CDR1 and CDR2: LNHDA and SQIVND (reference sequence). The CDR3 extends over 16 amino acids. The CDR3 reads CASPLDLDRVIYGYTF. In DNA, the CDR3 is TGTGCCAGTCCTCTCGACCTGGACAGGGTGATCTATGGCTACACCTTC.

The chain uses TRBV5-1 and TRBJ2-4; D perhaps matches TRBD2 (6 bases). The CDR3 consists of 15 residues. The V and J ends lost 5 bases and 2 bases respectively, with 14 bases between them. Germline lookup yields CDR1 SGHRS and CDR2 YFSETQ. CDR3 nucleotide sequence: TGCGCCAGCAGGTGGTCGGGAGATCCCAAAAACATTCAGTACTTC. It encodes CASRWSGDPKNIQYF.

V gene TRBV3-1 (or the pseudogene TRBV3-2) combines with J gene TRBJ1-1; D unresolved. Germline V gene lookup returns CDR1 LGHDT and CDR2 YNNKEL (reference sequence). Deletions cut 6 bases from V and 3 bases from J, with 5 bases between. This CDR3 is built from 11 residues. CDR3 DNA: TGTGCCAGCAGACGGGACACTGAAGCTTTCTTT. It yields the protein CASRRDTEAFF.

This chain joins TRBV3-1 (or the pseudogene TRBV3-2) and TRBJ1-2, with 11 bases matching TRBD1. Germline V gene lookup returns CDR1 LGHDT and CDR2 YNNKEL (reference sequence). J lost 5 bases, V lost 4 bases, and 9 bases had no gene match. CDR3 length: 16 residues. This chain's CDR3 is CASSPSRDRGWYGYTF. For the CDR3, the DNA is TGTGCCAGCAGCCCGTCCCGGGACAGGGGGTGGTATGGCTACACCTTC.

V is TRBV25-1 and J is TRBJ2-7, with 7 nucleotides matching TRBD2. In germline, CDR1 is MGHDK, CDR2 SYGVNS. V lost 4 bases and J lost 5; bases outside the gene matches: 8. This CDR3 spans 14 amino acids. The CDR3 is CASSGELASHEQYF. As DNA, the CDR3 is TGTGCCAGCAGTGGCGAACTAGCGTCCCACGAGCAGTACTTC.

This rearrangement joins TRBV6-4 to TRBJ1-1; perhaps TRBD1 as D (5 bases). Germline CDR1 and CDR2: MRHNA and SNTAGT. This CDR3 is 15 amino acids long. Trimming shortened V by 0 bases and J by 6 bases, and 14 bases separated the two germline ends. The CDR3 region is CASSDSGGVRSEAFF. CDR3 nucleotide sequence: TGTGCCAGCAGTGACTCGGGGGGGGTAAGGTCTGAAGCTTTCTTT.

The chain couples TRBV10-3 to TRBJ2-7; 9 nucleotides match TRBD2. The germline V gene has CDR1 ENHRY and CDR2 SYGVKD. The CDR3 covers 14 residues. Trimming removed 4 bases from V and 4 bases from J; junction bases left unmatched: 5. This chain's CDR3 is CAISGSGGEYEQYF. In DNA form, the CDR3 reads TGTGCCATCAGTGGTAGCGGGGGCGAGTACGAGCAGTACTTC.

This rearrangement joins TRBV6-5 to TRBJ1-1; TRBD1 aligns across 8 bases. V trimming: 5 bases; J trimming: 6 bases; junction bases outside the gene matches: 5. The germline gives CDR1 MNHEY, CDR2 SVGAGI. This CDR3 spans 13 amino acids. The CDR3 here is CASSLRTGPEAFF. The CDR3 DNA is TGTGCCAGCAGTCTCCGGACAGGGCCTGAAGCTTTCTTT.

The rearrangement links TRBV5-4 to TRBJ2-1; TRBD1 matches 7 bases. Per the germline V gene, CDR1 is SGHNT and CDR2 is YYREEE (reference sequence). This CDR3 contains 12 residues. J lost 9 bases, V lost 1 base, and 1 base had no gene match. CDR3 region: CASSLTGVEQFF. CDR3 DNA: TGTGCCAGCAGCTTGACAGGGGTTGAGCAGTTCTTC.

V is TRBV14 and J is TRBJ2-2; 8 bases match TRBD1. With 3 bases clipped from V and 0 bases from J, the junction kept 9 bases outside the gene matches. The CDR3 contains 18 residues. Germline CDR1 reads SGHDN; CDR2 reads FVKESK. This CDR3 is CASSHLRAQGANTGELFF. The CDR3 bases are TGTGCCAGCAGCCACCTTAGGGCACAGGGGGCGAACACCGGGGAGCTGTTTTTT.